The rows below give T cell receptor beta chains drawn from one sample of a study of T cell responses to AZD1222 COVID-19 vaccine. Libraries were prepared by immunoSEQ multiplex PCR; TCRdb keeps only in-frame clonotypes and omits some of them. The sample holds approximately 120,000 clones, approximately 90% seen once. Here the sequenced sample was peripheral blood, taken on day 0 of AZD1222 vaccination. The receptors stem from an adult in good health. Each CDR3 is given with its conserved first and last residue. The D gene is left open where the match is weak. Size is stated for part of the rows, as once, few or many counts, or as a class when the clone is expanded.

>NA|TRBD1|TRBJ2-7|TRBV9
TGTGCCAGCAGCGTAGGGGACAGGGCATACGAGCAGTACTTC
CASSVGDRAYEQYF
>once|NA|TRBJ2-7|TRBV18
TGTGCCAGCTCACCTAAGCTTGTCAACGAGCAGTACTTC
CASSPKLVNEQYF
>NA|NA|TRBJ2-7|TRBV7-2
TGTGCCAGCAACCTGGGGGTTGGCGAGCAGTACTTC
CASNLGVGEQYF
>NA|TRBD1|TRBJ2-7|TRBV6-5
TGTGCCAGCGCCAGGGACAGGGGACGGAACGAGCAGTACTTC
CASARDRGRNEQYF
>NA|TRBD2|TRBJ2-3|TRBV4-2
TGTGCCAGCAGCTCCTCGGGACTAGCGGGGGGGAGTGGGAATACGCAGTATTTT
CASSSSGLAGGSGNTQYF
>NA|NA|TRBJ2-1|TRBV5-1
TGCGCCAGCAGCCCAACGTATAAGATGAGCGATGAGCAGTTCTTC
CASSPTYKMSDEQFF
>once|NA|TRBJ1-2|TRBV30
TGTGCCTGGATCTCGACACAGGGCTACACCTTC
CAWISTQGYTF
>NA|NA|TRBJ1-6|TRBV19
TGTGCCAGTAGACAAACCCAGGGGAACCTTTGGTCACCCCTCCACTTT
CASRQTQGNLWSPLHF
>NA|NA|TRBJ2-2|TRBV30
TGTGCCTGGGGACGGAGCGGGGAGCTGTTTTTT
CAWGRSGELFF
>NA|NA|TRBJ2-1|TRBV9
TGTGCCAGCAGCGCCGGGACCTCCTACAATGAGCAGTTCTTC
CASSAGTSYNEQFF
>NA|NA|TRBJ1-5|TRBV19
TGTGCCAGTAGTATCTGGGATCAGCCCCAGCATTTT
CASSIWDQPQHF
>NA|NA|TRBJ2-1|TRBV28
TGTGCCAGCAGTTCAGCCGGGACTTACAATGAGCAGTTCTTC
CASSSAGTYNEQFF
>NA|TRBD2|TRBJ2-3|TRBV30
TGTGCCTGGAGGCTAGCGGGGGCAGATACGCAGTATTTT
CAWRLAGADTQYF
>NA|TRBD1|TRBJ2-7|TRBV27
TGTGCCAGCAGTTTCACAGGGGCCCTGAGCGAGCAGTACTTC
CASSFTGALSEQYF
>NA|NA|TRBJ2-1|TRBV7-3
TGTGCCAGCAGTCGGGGAGGGGGCAAAGGGTCCTACAATGAGCAGTTCTTC
CASSRGGGKGSYNEQFF
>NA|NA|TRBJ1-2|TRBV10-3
TGTGCCATCAGTGAAGGGGACTATGGCTACACCTTC
CAISEGDYGYTF
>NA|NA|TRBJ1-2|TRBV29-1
TGCAGCGTTGAAGAAAGAGGGGGGTCGCGGAACTATGGCTACACCTTC
CSVEERGGSRNYGYTF
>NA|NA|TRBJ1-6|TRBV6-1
TGTGCCAGCAGTGAAAGGGCAGACAGCTCCTATAATTCACCCCTCCACTTT
CASSERADSSYNSPLHF
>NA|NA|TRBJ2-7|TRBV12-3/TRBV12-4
TGTGCCAGCGGACTTTCTGTGTACGAGCAGTACTTC
CASGLSVYEQYF
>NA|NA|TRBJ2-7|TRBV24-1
TGTGCGACCGGGGACGGACAGGAGCAGTACTTC
CATGDGQEQYF
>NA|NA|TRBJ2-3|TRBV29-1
TGCAGCGTGGATCTCACAGATACGCAGTATTTT
CSVDLTDTQYF
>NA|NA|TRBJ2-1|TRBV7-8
TGTGCCAGCAGCTTAGCAGGGACCAGGCGTAGCTCCTACAATGAGCAGTTCTTC
CASSLAGTRRSSYNEQFF
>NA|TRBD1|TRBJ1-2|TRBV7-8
TGTGCCAGCAGCTTAGTCCGGGACAGGGGGCTCCACGGCTACACCTTC
CASSLVRDRGLHGYTF
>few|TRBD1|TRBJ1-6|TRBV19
TGTGCCAGTAGCAACCCCGGGACAGGGATATCACCCCTCCACTTT
CASSNPGTGISPLHF
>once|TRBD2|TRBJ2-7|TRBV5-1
TGCGCCAGCAGCTTGGCGGCATCTAGCGGGGGAGGAAACGAGCAGTACTTC
CASSLAASSGGGNEQYF
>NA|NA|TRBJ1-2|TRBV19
TGTGCCAGTAGTATAGATTTTAACAGGGCCATTGGGTATGGCTACACCTTC
CASSIDFNRAIGYGYTF
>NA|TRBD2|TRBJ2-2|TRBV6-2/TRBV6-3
TGTGCCAGCAGCCTGACTAGCGGGGGGGCCGGCCCCGGGGAGCTGTTTTTT
CASSLTSGGAGPGELFF
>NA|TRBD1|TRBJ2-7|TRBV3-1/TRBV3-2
TGTGCCAGCAGCCAAGGTAGCAGGGGGCTGGAGCAGTACTTC
CASSQGSRGLEQYF
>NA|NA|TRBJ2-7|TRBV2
TGTGCCAGCAAGGGGACCGACAGCCCCTACGAGCAGTACTTC
CASKGTDSPYEQYF